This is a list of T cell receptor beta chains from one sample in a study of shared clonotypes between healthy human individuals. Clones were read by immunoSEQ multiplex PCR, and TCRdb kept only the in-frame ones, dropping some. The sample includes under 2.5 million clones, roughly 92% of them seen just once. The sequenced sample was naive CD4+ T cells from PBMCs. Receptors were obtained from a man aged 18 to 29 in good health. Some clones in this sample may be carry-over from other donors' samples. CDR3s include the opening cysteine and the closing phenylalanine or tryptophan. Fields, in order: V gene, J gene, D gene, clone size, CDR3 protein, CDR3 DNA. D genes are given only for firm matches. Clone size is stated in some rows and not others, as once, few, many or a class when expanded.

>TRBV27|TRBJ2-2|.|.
CASSRGVGNTGELFF
TGTGCCAGCAGCAGGGGGGTAGGGAACACCGGGGAGCTGTTTTTT
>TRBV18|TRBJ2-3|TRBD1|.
CASSPATGGLTDTQYF
TGTGCCAGCTCACCTGCGACAGGGGGCTTGACAGATACGCAGTATTTT
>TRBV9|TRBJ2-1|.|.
CASSVGDSHNEQFF
TGTGCCAGCAGCGTCGGTGACAGCCACAATGAGCAGTTCTTC
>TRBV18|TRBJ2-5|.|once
CASSPPGGTEQETQYF
TGTGCCAGCTCACCCCCGGGGGGGACAGAACAAGAGACCCAGTACTTC
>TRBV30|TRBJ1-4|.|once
CAWSVGRRVRELFF
TGTGCCTGGAGTGTAGGGAGAAGGGTTCGGGAACTGTTTTTT
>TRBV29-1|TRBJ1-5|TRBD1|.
CSVGGTDNQPQHF
TGCAGCGTTGGGGGGACAGATAATCAGCCCCAGCATTTT
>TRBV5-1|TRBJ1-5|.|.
CASPDYSSNQPQHF
TGCGCCAGCCCGGATTATTCTAGCAATCAGCCCCAGCATTTT
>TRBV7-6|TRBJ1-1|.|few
CASSFTEQGAAFF
TGTGCCAGCAGCTTCACAGAACAGGGTGCAGCTTTCTTT
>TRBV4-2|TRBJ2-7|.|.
CASSPGPSTLYEQYF
TGTGCCAGCAGTCCCGGGCCTTCCACCCTCTACGAGCAGTACTTC
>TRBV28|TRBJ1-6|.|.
CASTPTRGGSPLHF
TGTGCCAGCACACCCACGAGAGGCGGTTCACCCCTCCACTTT
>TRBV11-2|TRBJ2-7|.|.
CASSLEVPGITYEQYF
TGTGCCAGCAGCTTAGAAGTTCCAGGGATAACCTACGAGCAGTACTTC
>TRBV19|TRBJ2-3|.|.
CASSINKRTDTQYF
TGTGCCAGTAGTATAAACAAACGCACAGATACGCAGTATTTT
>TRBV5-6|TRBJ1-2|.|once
CASLSSGWGYTF
TGTGCCAGCTTAAGCTCGGGCTGGGGCTACACCTTC
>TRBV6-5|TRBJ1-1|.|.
CASSSDRKNTEAFF
TGTGCCAGCAGTTCCGACAGGAAGAACACTGAAGCTTTCTTT
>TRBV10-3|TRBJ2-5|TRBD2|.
CAISPGLASPTPLLRGGETQYF
TGTGCCATCAGCCCCGGACTAGCGAGTCCAACGCCTCTGCTTCGAGGAGGGGAGACCCAGTACTTC
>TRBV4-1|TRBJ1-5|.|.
CASSQETTYNQPQHF
TGCGCCAGCAGCCAAGAGACTACATACAATCAGCCCCAGCATTTT
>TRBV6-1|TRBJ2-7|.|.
CAISSLGGVYEQYF
TGTGCCATCTCATCACTAGGCGGGGTCTACGAGCAGTACTTC
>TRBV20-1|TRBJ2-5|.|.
CSARGETQYF
TGCAGTGCGAGGGGAGAGACCCAGTACTTC
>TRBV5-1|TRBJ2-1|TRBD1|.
CASNRDRNNEQFF
TGCGCCAGCAACCGGGACAGGAATAATGAGCAGTTCTTC
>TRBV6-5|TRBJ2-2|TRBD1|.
CASSPDRASTGELFF
TGTGCCAGCAGTCCCGACAGGGCGAGCACCGGGGAGCTGTTTTTT
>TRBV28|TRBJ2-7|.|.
CASSLVGRRIIYEQYF
TGTGCCAGCAGTTTGGTAGGGCGGAGAATAATTTACGAGCAGTACTTC
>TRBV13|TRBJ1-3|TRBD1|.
CASSAYRDRGNWNTIYF
TGTGCCAGCAGCGCTTACCGGGACAGGGGAAATTGGAACACCATATATTTT
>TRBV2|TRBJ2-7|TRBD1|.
CASRVDRVGPYEQYF
TGTGCCAGCAGGGTAGACAGGGTAGGTCCCTACGAGCAGTACTTC
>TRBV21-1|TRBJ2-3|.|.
CASSNFAGVTTDTQYF
TGTGCCAGCAGCAATTTCGCGGGAGTTACTACAGATACGCAGTATTTT
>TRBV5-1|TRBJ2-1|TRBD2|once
CASSLFLAGGSDEQFF
TGCGCCAGCAGCTTGTTTCTAGCGGGAGGGTCGGATGAGCAGTTCTTC
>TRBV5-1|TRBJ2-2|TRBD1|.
CASSAGTGPTGELFF
TGCGCCAGCAGCGCCGGGACAGGCCCCACCGGGGAGCTGTTTTTT
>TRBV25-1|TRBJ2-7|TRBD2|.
CASSRTSGLTRGHEQYF
TGTGCCAGCAGTCGGACTAGCGGCCTGACTAGGGGCCACGAGCAGTACTTC
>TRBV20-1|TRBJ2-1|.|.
CSVGRAYEQFF
TGCAGTGTAGGGCGGGCCTATGAGCAGTTCTTC
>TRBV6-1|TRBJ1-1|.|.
CASSDTTGYTEAFF
TGTGCCAGCAGTGATACAACCGGATACACTGAAGCTTTCTTT
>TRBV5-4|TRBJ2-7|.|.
CASSLGLGDYYEQYF
TGTGCCAGCAGCTTAGGGCTAGGGGATTACTACGAGCAGTACTTC
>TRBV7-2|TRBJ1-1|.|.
CASSFFAGSNTEAFF
TGTGCCAGCAGCTTTTTTGCAGGGTCGAACACTGAAGCTTTCTTT
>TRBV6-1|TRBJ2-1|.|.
CASRDISNEQFF
TGTGCCAGCAGAGACATTTCCAATGAGCAGTTCTTC
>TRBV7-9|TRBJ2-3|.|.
CASSLEGATDTQYF
TGTGCCAGCAGCTTAGAAGGGGCCACAGATACGCAGTATTTT
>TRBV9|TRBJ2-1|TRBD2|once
CASSALAGGHNEQFF
TGTGCCAGCAGCGCCCTAGCGGGAGGGCACAATGAGCAGTTCTTC
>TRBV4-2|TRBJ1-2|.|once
CASSQVLQGGYTF
TGTGCCAGCAGCCAAGTGTTACAAGGCGGCTACACCTTC
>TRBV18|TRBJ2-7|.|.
CASSPDRGSSEQYF
TGTGCCAGCTCACCCGATCGGGGTTCCAGCGAGCAGTACTTC
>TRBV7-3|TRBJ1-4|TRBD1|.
CASSPGQNEKLFF
TGTGCCAGCAGCCCGGGACAGAATGAAAAACTGTTTTTT
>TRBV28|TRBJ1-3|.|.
CASTPTPGSGNTIYF
TGTGCCAGCACCCCGACGCCTGGCTCTGGAAACACCATATATTTT
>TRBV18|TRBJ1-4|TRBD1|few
CASSRDRGDEKLFF
TGTGCCAGCTCACGGGACAGGGGGGATGAAAAACTGTTTTTT
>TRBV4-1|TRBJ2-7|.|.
CASSHNSGRSYEQYF
TGCGCCAGCAGCCATAACTCCGGACGGAGCTACGAGCAGTACTTC